This entry concerns a single TCR beta chain. V dropped 4 bases and J dropped 5; count of bases not matched to a gene: 2. Looked up from germline, CDR1 is SGHRS and CDR2 is YFSETQ. This CDR3 has 13 amino acids. Original methodology: It was from reference gene primer amplification that nucleated cell counts were estimated. Measured with immunoSEQ multiplex PCR; TCRdb has only the in-frame clones, and not every one. V, J and clone size were drawn from that table, and D and trimming were deduced from the DNA. The table shows about 230,000 clones, with around four fifths occurring only once. The data stem from a study of blood T cell repertoires in COVID-19. At the level of the study: The origin of the acute and convalescent COVID-19 samples was the United States, Italy and Spain. The analysed material was cDNA or gDNA that came from T cells, B-cell-depleted T cells, or PBMCs.

The receptor's source is an elderly man with acute or convalescent COVID-19. J is TRBJ1-1 and V is TRBV5-1; 10 nucleotides match TRBD1. Source material: peripheral blood. The CDR3 DNA is TGCGCCAGCAGCAGACAGGGGGCGACTGAAGCTTTCTTT. This gives the protein CASSRQGATEAFF.